The 29 T cell receptor beta chains below were found in one sample sequenced in a study of blood T cell repertoires in COVID-19. Assay: immunoSEQ multiplex PCR; the TCRdb copy retains only in-frame clones and omits some. The top ten clones hold about 2% of a sample with over 300,000 clones, 80% to 90% of them seen once. The sample was PBMCs or T cells enriched from blood (not recorded which). These receptors all come from a man between 25 and 39 years old who had recovered from COVID-19.

The genes are TRBV6-5 and TRBJ2-2; D perhaps matches TRBD1 (6 bases). The CDR3 is 15 amino acids. The germline gives CDR1 MNHEY, CDR2 SVGAGI. V was cut by 6 bases and J by 3 bases, with 14 bases left in between. As DNA, the CDR3 is TGTGCCAGCAGGGTGGACAGAATACACACCGGGGAGCTGTTTTTT. Protein sequence: CASRVDRIHTGELFF.

The genes are TRBV13 and TRBJ2-1; D possibly corresponds to TRBD1 (5 bases). Trimming took 3 bases from V and 7 from J, leaving 13 bases between them. This CDR3 has 14 amino acids. Germline CDR1 is PRHDT and CDR2 is FYEKMQ (reference sequence). CDR3 DNA: TGTGCCAGCAGCTTTGGGGCATCAACGAATGAGCAGTTCTTC. Its translation is CASSFGASTNEQFF.

The chain links TRBV19 to TRBJ1-1; D is perhaps TRBD1 (6 bases). CDR1 and CDR2 from the germline V gene are LNHDA and SQIVND (reference sequence). Deletions cut 5 bases from V and 2 bases from J, with 12 bases between. The CDR3 has 14 residues. DNA for the CDR3: TGTGCCAGTAGTGTTCCGGGACACAACACTGAAGCTTTCTTT. Its translation is CASSVPGHNTEAFF. Together with reference TRBV19 and TRBJ1-1, the CDR3 gives the full variable domain: DGGITQSPKYLFRKEGQNVTLSCEQNLNHDAMYWYRQDPGQGLRLIYYSQIVNDFQKGDIAEGYSVSREKKESFPLTVTSAQKNPTAFYLCASSVPGHNTEAFFGQGTRLTVV.

The chain couples TRBV7-6 to TRBJ1-1; 10 bases are shared with TRBD1. The CDR3 is 17 amino acids. Germline assignment: CDR1 SGHVS and CDR2 FNYEAQ. Losses at the gene ends were 5 bases for V and 1 base for J; bases not matched to a gene: 10. The CDR3: CASSPRRDRGWNTEAFF. CDR3 coding DNA: TGTGCCAGCAGCCCACGACGGGACAGGGGATGGAACACTGAAGCTTTCTTT.

This chain joins TRBV3-1 (or the pseudogene TRBV3-2) and TRBJ1-2, with a possible D match to TRBD1 (5 bases). Deletions cut 4 bases from V and 8 bases from J, with 14 bases between. This CDR3 is built from 13 residues. Germline V lookup: CDR1 LGHDT, CDR2 YNNKEL (reference sequence). The CDR3 DNA is TGTGCCAGCAGCCCAAGGCGGGGCGAGGGCTACACCTTC. Protein sequence: CASSPRRGEGYTF.

V gene TRBV5-8 combines with J gene TRBJ2-1; 13 bases are a match to TRBD2. Germline V gene lookup returns CDR1 SGHTS and CDR2 YDEGEE. J gave up 11 bases and V 4 bases, and 3 bases lay outside the gene matches. This CDR3 is 13 amino acids long. CDR3 amino acids: CASSPTSGGKQFF. The DNA of the CDR3 is TGTGCCAGCAGCCCGACTAGCGGGGGGAAGCAGTTCTTC.

This CDR3 reads CASSESPGRAIAGELFF. In nucleotides, the CDR3 is TGTGCCAGCAGTGAATCCCCCGGCAGGGCGATAGCCGGGGAGCTGTTTTTT. V usage is TRBV25-1 and J usage is TRBJ2-2; possibly TRBD1 for D (5 bases). V was cut by 1 base and J by 6 bases, with 18 bases left in between. CDR3 length: 17 residues. The germline gives CDR1 MGHDK, CDR2 SYGVNS. The variable domain in full, with the rest retrieved from reference TRBV25-1 and TRBJ2-2, is EADIYQTPRYLVIGTGKKITLECSQTMGHDKMYWYQQDPGMELHLIHYSYGVNSTEKGDLSSESTVSRIRTEHFPLTLESARPSHTSQYLCASSESPGRAIAGELFFGEGSRLTVL.

This clone has just one count. The chain combines TRBV24-1 with TRBJ1-2, with D tentatively TRBD1 (5 bases). The CDR3 contains 16 residues. Germline lookup yields CDR1 KGHDR and CDR2 SFDVKD. Trimming took 2 bases from V and 5 from J, leaving 17 bases between them. This CDR3 is CATSDSTTGGTYGYTF. CDR3 sequence (DNA): TGTGCCACCAGTGATTCGACAACAGGTGGGACTTATGGCTACACCTTC.

The chain employs TRBV3-1 (or the pseudogene TRBV3-2) and TRBJ1-1; D unclear. The germline V gene encodes CDR1 LGHDT and CDR2 YNNKEL (reference sequence). The CDR3 covers 12 residues. Trimming removed 0 bases from V and 10 bases from J, with 9 bases in between. The CDR3 loop is CASSQEEGRAFF. The CDR3 bases are TGTGCCAGCAGCCAAGAAGAGGGTCGAGCTTTCTTT.

This clone was detected a few times. V usage is TRBV5-1 and J usage is TRBJ1-6; D is ambiguous. The germline V and J ends were trimmed by 1 base and 5 bases, with 7 bases remaining between them. Germline CDR1 SGHRS, CDR2 YFSETQ. CDR3 length: 14 amino acids. In DNA form, the CDR3 reads TGCGCCAGCAGCTTGCTTCCGGATAATTCACCCCTCCACTTT. Amino acid sequence: CASSLLPDNSPLHF.

The rearrangement joins TRBV27 to TRBJ2-7; 9 nucleotides align to TRBD1. V was clipped by 4 bases and J by 4 bases; unmatched bases: 8. The germline CDR1 and CDR2 sequences are MNHEY and SMNVEV (reference sequence). The CDR3 consists of 15 residues. The CDR3 nucleotides read TGTGCCAGCAGTTGGGCGCGGACAGGGGATTACGAGCAGTACTTC. This gives the protein CASSWARTGDYEQYF.

The V gene is TRBV12-3 or TRBV12-4, the J gene TRBJ1-1, with D unresolved. This CDR3 has 13 amino acids. Trimming cost V 10 bases and J 5 bases, with 17 bases left between them. CDR3 in DNA: TGTGCCATCACGACAAACATGGGTACTGAAGCTTTCTTT. Encoded protein: CAITTNMGTEAFF.

The J gene is TRBJ1-6, the V gene TRBV5-5; 7 bases match TRBD1. Trimming took 1 base from V and 9 from J; bases not matched to a gene: 7. The CDR3 extends over 15 amino acids. The germline V gene has CDR1 SGHKS and CDR2 YYEKEE (reference sequence). CDR3 nucleotide sequence: TGTGCCAGCAGCTTGTCTCAGGGGGTACGTTCACCCCTCCACTTT. Protein product: CASSLSQGVRSPLHF.

The rearrangement joins TRBV10-1 to TRBJ2-3; the match to TRBD2 covers 8 bases. V lost 3 bases to trimming and J lost 0 bases; unmatched junction nucleotides: 5. This CDR3 comprises 16 residues. Germline V gene sequence: CDR1 WNHNN, CDR2 SYGVQD (reference sequence). The CDR3 loop reads CASSEIAGISTDTQYF. CDR3 nucleotides: TGCGCCAGCAGTGAAATAGCGGGGATTAGCACAGATACGCAGTATTTT.

The V call is TRBV12-3 or TRBV12-4, the J call TRBJ1-1; no clear D gene. The V and J ends lost 6 bases and 6 bases respectively, with 14 bases between them. The CDR3 covers 13 residues. CDR3 DNA: TGTGCCAGCAGGCCGGGATTTAAGTCTGAAGCTTTCTTT. Translation: CASRPGFKSEAFF.

J is TRBJ2-3 and V is TRBV2; 11 bases align to TRBD1. Unmatched junction bases numbered 5, after V lost 6 bases and J lost 6 bases. The CDR3 length is 14 residues. Germline CDR1 is SNHLY and CDR2 is FYNNEI. CDR3 in amino acids: CASSDRDRGDTQYF. The CDR3 DNA is TGTGCCAGCAGCGACCGGGACAGGGGGGATACGCAGTATTTT.

The gene calls are TRBV9 and TRBJ1-4, with 7 bases identical to TRBD1. The germline CDR1 and CDR2 sequences are SGDLS and YYNGEE. The CDR3 is 14 amino acids. Germline trimming cut 2 bases from V and 5 bases from J; bases unmatched to any gene: 3. CDR3 coding DNA: TGTGCCAGCAGCGTCGGGACAGCGAATGAAAAACTGTTTTTT. This translates into CASSVGTANEKLFF.

The gene calls are TRBV19 and TRBJ1-6; 8 bases match TRBD1. Germline V lookup: CDR1 LNHDA, CDR2 SQIVND (reference sequence). V lost 8 bases, J lost 7 bases, and 7 bases stayed unmatched. This CDR3 spans 14 amino acids. The CDR3 sequence: CASGIRDRNSPLHF. As DNA, the CDR3 is TGTGCCAGTGGAATCCGGGACAGGAATTCACCCCTCCACTTT.

This chain links TRBV7-9 with TRBJ2-7; TRBD1 agrees at 8 bases. The V gene's germline CDR1 is SEHNR and CDR2 FQNEAQ (reference sequence). This CDR3 is built from 13 residues. V lost 3 bases and J lost 5; bases outside the gene matches: 3. Here the CDR3 DNA reads TGTGCCAGCAGCTTGACAGGGGAACACGAGCAGTACTTC. Translation gives CASSLTGEHEQYF.

This chain joins TRBV9 and TRBJ2-7; TRBD2 matches at 8 bases. The germline gives CDR1 SGDLS, CDR2 YYNGEE. The CDR3 totals 15 residues. The V segment lost 4 bases and the J segment 2 bases; nucleotides outside the gene matches: 8. CDR3 sequence reads: CASSFNSGAAYEQYF. The CDR3 DNA is TGTGCCAGCAGCTTCAATAGCGGGGCAGCCTACGAGCAGTACTTC. Together with reference TRBV9 and TRBJ2-7, the CDR3 gives the full variable domain: DSGVTQTPKHLITATGQRVTLRCSPRSGDLSVYWYQQSLDQGLQFLIQYYNGEERAKGNILERFSAQQFPDLHSELNLSSLELGDSALYFCASSFNSGAAYEQYFGPGTRLTVT.

The chain links TRBV5-8 to TRBJ2-7; D unresolved. The CDR3 sequence is 11 residues long. Germline CDR1 is SGHTS and CDR2 is YDEGEE. The germline V and J ends were trimmed by 4 bases and 3 bases, with 5 bases remaining between them. The CDR3 DNA sequence: TGTGCCAGCAGCCGTTACTACGAGCAGTACTTC. Amino acids: CASSRYYEQYF. Looking up the rest from reference TRBV5-8 and TRBJ2-7 gives the full variable domain: EAGVTQSPTHLIKTRGQQATLRCSPISGHTSVYWYQQALGLGLQFLLWYDEGEERNRGNFPPRFSGRQFPNYSSELNVNALELEDSALYLCASSRYYEQYFGPGTRLTVT.

The rearrangement links TRBV6-5 to TRBJ1-5, with D possibly being TRBD1 (5 bases). Trimming took off 6 bases at V and 1 base at J, with 7 bases between the two ends. The CDR3 has 13 amino acids. From germline, CDR1 is MNHEY and CDR2 SVGAGI. CDR3 DNA: TGTGCCAGCAGGACAGTCAGCAATCAGCCCCAGCATTTT. It is translated as CASRTVSNQPQHF.

This clone came up a few times. The gene calls are TRBV5-1 and TRBJ2-7; D is unresolved. V shed 0 bases and J shed 4 bases, with 8 bases lying between them. Per germline, CDR1 SGHRS and CDR2 YFSETQ. The CDR3 consists of 13 residues. As DNA, the CDR3 is TGCGCCAGCAGCTTGGAGAGAGCATACGAGCAGTACTTC. This sequence encodes CASSLERAYEQYF. The whole variable domain, filled in from reference TRBV5-1 and TRBJ2-7, reads KAGVTQTPRYLIKTRGQQVTLSCSPISGHRSVSWYQQTPGQGLQFLFEYFSETQRNKGNFPGRFSGRQFSNSRSEMNVSTLELGDSALYLCASSLERAYEQYFGPGTRLTVT.

This chain links TRBV5-4 with TRBJ1-2, with D perhaps TRBD1 (5 bases). Germline V gene data show CDR1 as SGHNT and CDR2 as YYREEE (reference sequence). The CDR3 runs 9 residues. The CDR3 loop reads CVGGDGYTF. DNA of the CDR3: TGTGTTGGGGGGGATGGCTACACCTTC. The full variable domain, rest sourced from reference TRBV5-4 and TRBJ1-2, is ETGVTQSPTHLIKTRGQQVTLRCSSQSGHNTVSWYQQALGQGPQFIFQYYREEENGRGNFPPRFSGLQFPNYSSELNVNALELDDSALYLCVGGDGYTFGSGTRLTVV.

The rearrangement uses TRBV5-1 and TRBJ1-2; 10 bases match TRBD1. The CDR3 extends over 15 amino acids. After removal of 4 bases from V and 5 bases from J, the junction contained 8 bases not matched to a gene. Germline V lookup: CDR1 SGHRS, CDR2 YFSETQ. CDR3: CASSATGGAMYGYTF. The DNA of the CDR3 is TGCGCCAGCAGCGCGACAGGGGGCGCAATGTATGGCTACACCTTC.

The chain combines TRBV12-3 or TRBV12-4 with TRBJ1-6; unclear D gene. The ends were cut back, 3 bases at V and 13 bases at J, with 13 bases in the middle. The CDR3 covers 13 residues. The CDR3 loop reads CASSFSAVGPLHF. CDR3 nucleotides: TGTGCCAGCAGTTTTTCAGCGGTCGGGCCCCTCCACTTT.

The rearrangement joins TRBV5-1 to TRBJ2-6; TRBD2 might be the D (6 bases). CDR3 size: 15 residues. V lost 3 bases to trimming and J lost 1 base, with 8 bases between them. The germline V gene has CDR1 SGHRS and CDR2 YFSETQ. CDR3 DNA: TGCGCCAGCAGCTCTGGGGGGTCTGGGGCCAACGTCCTGACTTTC. It encodes CASSSGGSGANVLTF.

The chain joins TRBV2 to TRBJ1-1; D is uncertain. The CDR3 is 15 amino acids. The germline CDR1 and CDR2 sequences are SNHLY and FYNNEI. The ends were cut back, 7 bases at V and 7 bases at J, with 22 bases in the middle. CDR3 residues: CASINQRTLRDEAFF. The CDR3 coding sequence is TGTGCCAGCATTAACCAGAGAACGCTGCGGGATGAAGCTTTCTTT.

V usage is TRBV19 and J usage is TRBJ2-5, with 9 positions matching TRBD2. In germline, CDR1 is LNHDA, CDR2 SQIVND (reference sequence). The CDR3 spans 15 residues. The ends lost 3 bases at V and 5 bases at J; junction bases unmatched: 7. CDR3 amino acids: CASSITRGGRETQYF. In DNA form, the CDR3 reads TGTGCCAGTAGTATTACGCGGGGGGGACGTGAGACCCAGTACTTC.